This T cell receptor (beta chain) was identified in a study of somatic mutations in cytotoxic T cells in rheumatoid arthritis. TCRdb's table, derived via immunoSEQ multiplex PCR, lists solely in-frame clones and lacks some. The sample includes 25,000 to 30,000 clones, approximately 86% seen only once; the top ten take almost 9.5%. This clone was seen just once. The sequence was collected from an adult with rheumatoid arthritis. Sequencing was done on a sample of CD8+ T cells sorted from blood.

The CDR3 is CATSRDNSATDEQFF. The CDR3 DNA reads TGTGCCACCAGCAGAGATAACTCTGCTACGGATGAGCAGTTCTTC. The rearrangement joins TRBV15 to TRBJ2-1; D not certain. V gave up 0 bases and J gave up 8 bases, with 14 bases separating them. The CDR3 runs to 15 residues. The germline V gene encodes CDR1 LNHNV and CDR2 YYDKDF (reference sequence).